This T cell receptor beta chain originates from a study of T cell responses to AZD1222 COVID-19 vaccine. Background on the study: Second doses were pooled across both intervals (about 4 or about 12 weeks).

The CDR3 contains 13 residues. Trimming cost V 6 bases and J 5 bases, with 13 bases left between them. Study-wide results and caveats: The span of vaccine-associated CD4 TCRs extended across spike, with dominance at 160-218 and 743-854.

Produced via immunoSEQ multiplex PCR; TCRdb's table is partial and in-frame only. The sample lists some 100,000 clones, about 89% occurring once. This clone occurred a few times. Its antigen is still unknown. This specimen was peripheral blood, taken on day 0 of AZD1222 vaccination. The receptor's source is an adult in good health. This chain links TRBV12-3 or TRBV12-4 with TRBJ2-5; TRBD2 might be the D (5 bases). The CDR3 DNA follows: TGTGCCAGCAGCTATGGTCCGGGGGAGACCCAGTACTTC. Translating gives CASSYGPGETQYF.